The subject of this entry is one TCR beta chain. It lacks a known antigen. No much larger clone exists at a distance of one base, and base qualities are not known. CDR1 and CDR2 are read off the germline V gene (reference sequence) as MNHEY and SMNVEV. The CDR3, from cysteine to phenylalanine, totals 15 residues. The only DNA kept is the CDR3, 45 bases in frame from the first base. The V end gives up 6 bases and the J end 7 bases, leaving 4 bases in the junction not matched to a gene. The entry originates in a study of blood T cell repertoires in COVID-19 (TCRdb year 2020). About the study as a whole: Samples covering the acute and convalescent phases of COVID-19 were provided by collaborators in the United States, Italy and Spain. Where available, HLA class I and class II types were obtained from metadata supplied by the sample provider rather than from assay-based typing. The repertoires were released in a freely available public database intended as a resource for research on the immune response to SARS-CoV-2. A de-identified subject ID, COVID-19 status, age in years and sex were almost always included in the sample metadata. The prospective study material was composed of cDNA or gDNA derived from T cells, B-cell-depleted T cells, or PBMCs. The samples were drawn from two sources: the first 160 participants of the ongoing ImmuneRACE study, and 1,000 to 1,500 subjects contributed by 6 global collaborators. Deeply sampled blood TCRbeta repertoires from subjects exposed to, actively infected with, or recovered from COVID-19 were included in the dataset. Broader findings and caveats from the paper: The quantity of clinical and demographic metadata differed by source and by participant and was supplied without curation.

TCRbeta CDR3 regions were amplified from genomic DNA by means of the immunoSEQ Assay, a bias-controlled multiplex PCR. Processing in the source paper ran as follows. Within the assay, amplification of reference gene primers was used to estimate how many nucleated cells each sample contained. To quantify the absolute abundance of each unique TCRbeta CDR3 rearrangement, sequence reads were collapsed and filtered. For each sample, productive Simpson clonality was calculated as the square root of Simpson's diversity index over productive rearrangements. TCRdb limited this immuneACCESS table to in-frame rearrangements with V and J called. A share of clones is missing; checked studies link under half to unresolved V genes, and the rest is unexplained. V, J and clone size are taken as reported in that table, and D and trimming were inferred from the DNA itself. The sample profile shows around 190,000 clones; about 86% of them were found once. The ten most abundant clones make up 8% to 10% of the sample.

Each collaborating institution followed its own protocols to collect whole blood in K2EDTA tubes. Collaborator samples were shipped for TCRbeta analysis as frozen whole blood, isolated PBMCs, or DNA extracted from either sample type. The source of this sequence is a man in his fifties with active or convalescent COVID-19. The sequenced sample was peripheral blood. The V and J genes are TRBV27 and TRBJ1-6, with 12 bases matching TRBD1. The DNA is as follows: TGTGCCAGCAGAAGGGACAGGGGGCCGAATTCACCCCTCCACTTT. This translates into CASRRDRGPNSPLHF.